Listed here is a single T cell receptor (beta chain). Its antigen is not identified. Using immunoSEQ multiplex PCR, the repertoire was profiled, and TCRdb retains in-frame clones only, with some absent. Of about 150,000 clones in the sample, roughly nine tenths were seen once. The CDR3 runs to 12 residues. CDR1 is SGHTA and CDR2 is FQGTGA in the germline V gene. The V end was cut by 4 bases, the J end by 15 bases, with 17 bases between. This entry comes from a study of T cell responses to AZD1222 COVID-19 vaccine. Study findings and constraints: Without day 14 samples, only post-peak T cell repertoires were studied. Among spike-specific TCRs, nearly half reportedly target unmutated variant regions. Among those given AZD1222, only six were seropositive at baseline. The donor group comprised mostly white British people and more females; the analysis possibly underestimated clonal diversity.

Sequencing used peripheral blood, obtained 28 days after the second AZD1222 dose. This TCR derives from an adult who received the AZD1222 COVID-19 vaccine. The rearrangement joins TRBV7-3 to TRBJ2-3, with D possibly TRBD2 on 7 matching bases. CDR3: CASSSGGGGHYF. The CDR3 region has the DNA TGTGCCAGCAGCTCAGGTGGCGGGGGCCATTATTTT.